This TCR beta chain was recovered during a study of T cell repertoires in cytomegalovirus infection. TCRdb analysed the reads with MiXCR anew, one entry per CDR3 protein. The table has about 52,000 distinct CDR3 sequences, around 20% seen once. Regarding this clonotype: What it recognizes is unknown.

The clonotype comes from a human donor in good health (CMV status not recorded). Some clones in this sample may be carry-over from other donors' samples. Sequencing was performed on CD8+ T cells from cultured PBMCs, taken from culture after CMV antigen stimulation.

This CDR3 is CASSFYSVSSYEQYF. In DNA, the CDR3 is TGTGCCAGCAGCTTTTACAGCGTAAGCTCCTACGAGCAGTACTTC. The chain has TRBV7-2 and TRBJ2-7; D ambiguous. Germline CDR1 is SGHTA and CDR2 is FQGNSA. V lost 3 bases, J lost 0 bases, and 12 bases lay in between. The CDR3 sequence is 15 residues long.